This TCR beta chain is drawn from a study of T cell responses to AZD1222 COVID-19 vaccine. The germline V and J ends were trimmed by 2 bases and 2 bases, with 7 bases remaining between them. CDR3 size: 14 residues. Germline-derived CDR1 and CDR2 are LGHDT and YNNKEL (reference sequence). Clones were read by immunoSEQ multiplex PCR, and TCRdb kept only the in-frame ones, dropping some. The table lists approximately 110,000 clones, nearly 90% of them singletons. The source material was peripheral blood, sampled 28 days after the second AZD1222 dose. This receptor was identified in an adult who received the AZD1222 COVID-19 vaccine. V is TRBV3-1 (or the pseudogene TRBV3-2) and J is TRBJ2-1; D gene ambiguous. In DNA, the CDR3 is TGTGCCAGCAGCCAACCCCTGGCCTACAATGAGCAGTTCTTC. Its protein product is CASSQPLAYNEQFF.